Listed below are T cell receptor beta chains from one sample, sequenced in a study of Ad26.COV2.S vaccination and SARS-CoV-2 variants. The method was immunoSEQ multiplex PCR; TCRdb's version includes in-frame clones alone and lacks a portion of them. There are hundreds of thousands of clones in the sample; around 92% occur only once, and roughly 3.9% lies in the top ten. This sample comprised peripheral blood, obtained after recovery from COVID-19. The source of these receptors is a human donor who had recovered from COVID-19. Each CDR3 is given with its conserved first and last residue. The D gene is left open where the match is weak. Where a row states a size, it is once, few, many or the class of an expanded clone; other rows omit it.

V gene,D gene,clone size,J gene,CDR3 DNA,CDR3 protein
TRBV20-1,.,.,TRBJ2-1,TGCAGTGCTAATAGCAATGAGCAGTTCTTC,CSANSNEQFF
TRBV5-4,TRBD2,.,TRBJ2-6,TGTGCCAGCAGCTTGGGACTAGCGGGGGGAGGTGGGGCCAACGTCCTGACTTTC,CASSLGLAGGGGANVLTF
TRBV6-6,.,.,TRBJ1-2,TGTGCCAGCAGTTCCCAACAATTCCAGGGTCGGGATGGCTACACCTTC,CASSSQQFQGRDGYTF
TRBV15,.,.,TRBJ2-5,TGTGCCACCAGCAGAGATATCGGCAGAGAAGAGACCCAGTACTTC,CATSRDIGREETQYF
TRBV5-1,TRBD2,.,TRBJ2-5,TGCGCCAGCAGCTCGATCGGACTAGCGGGGGGGAAAGAGACCCAGTACTTC,CASSSIGLAGGKETQYF
TRBV5-1,.,.,TRBJ1-1,TGCGCCAGCAGCTTCCGACAGCTCTCTGAAGCTTTCTTT,CASSFRQLSEAFF
TRBV12-5,.,.,TRBJ2-5,TGTGCTAGTGGTTTAGGGGGGATGGGGGAGACCCAGTACTTC,CASGLGGMGETQYF
TRBV3-1/TRBV3-2,.,.,TRBJ2-2,TGTGCCAGCAGCCAAGATCCCACGGTCACCGGGGAGCTGTTTTTT,CASSQDPTVTGELFF
TRBV28,TRBD1,.,TRBJ1-1,TGTGCCAGCCCGGGCAAGGGGGCAACTGAAGCTTTCTTT,CASPGKGATEAFF
TRBV5-6,.,.,TRBJ1-1,TGTGCCAGCAGCTTGGATTTGGGGCCGGGAGCTTTCTTT,CASSLDLGPGAFF
TRBV27,TRBD1,.,TRBJ2-1,TGTGCCAGCAGTTTAGGTGGGACAGGGGCCTCCTACAATGAGCAGTTCTTC,CASSLGGTGASYNEQFF
TRBV24-1,.,.,TRBJ1-3,TGTGCCACCAGTGATTTCCCGGACTCTGGAAACACCATATATTTT,CATSDFPDSGNTIYF
TRBV19,.,.,TRBJ1-2,TGTGCCAGTAGATCAACAGGGCAATCACCTAACTATGGCTACACCTTC,CASRSTGQSPNYGYTF
TRBV27,.,.,TRBJ2-3,TGTGCCATCAAGGGGAAACGCACAGATACGCAGTATTTT,CAIKGKRTDTQYF
TRBV11-2,.,.,TRBJ1-1,TGTGCCAGCAGCTTAGCGGGACAGAACACTGAAGCTTTCTTT,CASSLAGQNTEAFF
TRBV29-1,TRBD2,.,TRBJ2-7,TGCAGCGTAGGCGAGCGGGGTTACGAGCAGTACTTC,CSVGERGYEQYF
TRBV6-6,.,.,TRBJ2-7,TGTGCCAGCACGGTAACGCACAGGACTTCTGACGAGCAGTACTTC,CASTVTHRTSDEQYF
TRBV4-3,TRBD1,.,TRBJ1-2,TGCGCCAGCAGCCACGGTGGGACAGGTGAAGATAGCCGCTACACCTTC,CASSHGGTGEDSRYTF
TRBV5-1,TRBD2,.,TRBJ2-1,TGCGCCAGCAGCCCGTCTAGCGGGGGACACAATGAGCAGTTCTTC,CASSPSSGGHNEQFF
TRBV3-1/TRBV3-2,TRBD1,few,TRBJ1-1,TGTGCCAGCAGCAACAGGGGCCTGAACACTGAAGCTTTCTTT,CASSNRGLNTEAFF
TRBV7-2,.,.,TRBJ1-2,TGTGCCAGCAGTCGTCTGATTCAGGCAGGGAATGGCTACACCTTC,CASSRLIQAGNGYTF
TRBV6-6,TRBD2,.,TRBJ2-1,TGTGCCAGCAGCCGAGGCCTGAGGACTAGCGGGGCGGGTGAGCAGTTCTTC,CASSRGLRTSGAGEQFF
TRBV9,TRBD2,.,TRBJ2-4,TGTGCCAGCAGCGGAAACGGGGGGAACAAAAACATTCAGTACTTC,CASSGNGGNKNIQYF
TRBV4-2,.,.,TRBJ2-1,TGTGCCAGCAGCCAAGTCATGGACGGACGAGAGCAGTTCTTC,CASSQVMDGREQFF
TRBV7-8,.,.,TRBJ1-2,TGTGCCAGCAGCCCTGATCGACCATTAGGGTCTGGCTACACCTTC,CASSPDRPLGSGYTF
TRBV14,TRBD1,.,TRBJ2-2,TGTGCCAGCAGCCAAAGACAGGGATGGACCGGGGAGCTGTTTTTT,CASSQRQGWTGELFF
TRBV5-6,.,.,TRBJ2-2,TGTGCGGTGGGGTTTGCCACCGGGGAGCTGTTTTTT,CAVGFATGELFF
TRBV7-9,.,.,TRBJ1-1,TGTGCCAGCAGCACGATCGACAGCCGGAACACTGAAGCTTTCTTT,CASSTIDSRNTEAFF
TRBV7-8,.,.,TRBJ2-7,TGTGCCAGCAGCTTAGGATCGGGCAGCTACGAGCAGTACTTC,CASSLGSGSYEQYF